The entry below gives a single T cell receptor beta chain sequence along with its context. The data stem from a study of T cell changes during pregnancy in multiple sclerosis. This CDR3 has 16 residues. V shed 5 bases and J 4 bases; nucleotides not matched to a gene: 8. CDR1 LNHDA and CDR2 SQIVND come from the germline V gene (reference sequence). Using immunoSEQ multiplex PCR, the repertoire was profiled, and TCRdb retains in-frame clones only, with some absent. The table lists about 40,000 clones, 92% of them singletons. The rearrangement links TRBV19 to TRBJ1-2, with 12 bases identical to TRBD1. Material: CD8+ T cells from peripheral blood mononuclear cells, obtained in the first trimester of pregnancy. The clonotype was recovered from a female donor with multiple sclerosis, enrolled in a pregnancy study. CDR3: CASSPIGTGGTYGYTF. The CDR3 DNA follows: TGTGCCAGTAGTCCAATCGGGACAGGGGGCACCTATGGCTACACCTTC.